The 20 T cell receptor beta chains given below trace back to one sample, sequenced in a study of blood T cell repertoires in COVID-19. This table comes from immunoSEQ multiplex PCR, and its TCRdb copy is limited to in-frame clones, with some not included. The sample lists some 320,000 clones, about nine tenths occurring once. The sample consisted of PBMCs or T cells enriched from blood (not recorded which). These receptors came from a man in his fifties or sixties who had recovered from COVID-19.

The V and J genes are TRBV4-1 and TRBJ2-2, with TRBD1 matching over 8 bases. Germline CDR1 is MGHRA and CDR2 is YSYEKL. The CDR3 has 15 residues. J lost 3 bases, V lost 5 bases, and 5 bases had no gene match. CDR3 sequence reads: CASSTDRVHTGELFF. The CDR3 nucleotides are TGCGCCAGCAGCACGGACAGGGTCCACACCGGGGAGCTGTTTTTT.

The V call is TRBV6-5, the J call TRBJ1-1; tentatively, D is TRBD1 (5 bases). The ends were cut back, 6 bases at V and 4 bases at J, with 15 bases in the middle. Germline V gene data show CDR1 as MNHEY and CDR2 as SVGAGI. This CDR3 has 14 amino acids. CDR3 region: CASSAGTFGTEAFF. For the CDR3, the DNA is TGTGCCAGCAGCGCGGGGACGTTCGGCACTGAAGCTTTCTTT.

The chain carries TRBV7-9 and TRBJ1-5, with 8 bases identical to TRBD1. Germline CDR1 SEHNR, CDR2 FQNEAQ (reference sequence). This CDR3 has 17 residues. V lost 4 bases and J lost 3; bases outside the gene matches: 11. DNA for the CDR3: TGTGCCAGCAGCTCCGGCAGAGGACAGGGTAACAATCAGCCCCAGCATTTT. This codes for CASSSGRGQGNNQPQHF.

The CDR3 protein is CASSLTGTEAFF. Here the CDR3 DNA reads TGTGCCAGCAGCTTAACCGGGACTGAAGCTTTCTTT. This chain uses TRBV7-3 with TRBJ1-1; D gene uncertain. CDR3 size: 12 residues. V lost 0 bases, J lost 5 bases, and 4 bases lay in between. Germline V gene lookup returns CDR1 SGHTA and CDR2 FQGTGA.

This CDR3 is CASSLVASEGDEQFF. The CDR3, as DNA: TGCGCCAGCAGCTTGGTGGCTAGCGAAGGGGATGAGCAGTTCTTC. The V and J genes are TRBV5-1 and TRBJ2-1, with D maybe TRBD2 (6 bases). The CDR3 spans 15 residues. Per the germline V gene, CDR1 is SGHRS and CDR2 is YFSETQ. Trimming stripped 0 bases from V and 8 bases from J, with 15 bases between.

Note on this clone: Mismatch with germline at one junction end may stem from a read error. V gene TRBV7-7 combines with J gene TRBJ2-3; 11 bases agree with TRBD2. The CDR3 spans 16 residues. Per germline, CDR1 SSHAT and CDR2 FNYEAQ (reference sequence). The CDR3 spells CASSALAGGRTDTQYF. The CDR3 bases are TGTGCTAGCAGCGCCCTAGCGGGGGGACGTACAGATACGCAGTATTTT.

This chain links TRBV2 with TRBJ1-5; the D gene is possibly TRBD1 (6 bases). CDR1 and CDR2 from the germline V gene are SNHLY and FYNNEI. Trimming left V 3 bases short and J 6 bases short, with 12 bases between. This CDR3 contains 14 residues. The CDR3 nucleotides read TGTGCCAGCAGTGACCGGGGGGCGGGTCAGCCCCAGCATTTT. Amino acid sequence: CASSDRGAGQPQHF.

This chain uses TRBV4-1 with TRBJ2-1; D possibly corresponds to TRBD2 (5 bases). Between the trimmed V and J ends, which lost 3 bases and 2 bases, there was a span of 14 bases. This CDR3 has 16 residues. The germline V gene has CDR1 MGHRA and CDR2 YSYEKL. CDR3 residues: CASSHQRDRTYNEQFF. The CDR3 bases are TGCGCCAGCAGCCACCAGAGGGATAGGACCTACAATGAGCAGTTCTTC.

CDR3 sequence reads: CASSTQRQGAYEQYF. Here the CDR3 DNA reads TGTGCCAGCAGCACCCAAAGACAGGGGGCCTACGAGCAGTACTTC. The genes are TRBV7-2 and TRBJ2-7, with 9 positions matching TRBD1. With V trimmed by 5 bases and J by 2 bases, 7 bases remained unmatched. The CDR3 runs 15 residues. Germline lookup yields CDR1 SGHTA and CDR2 FQGNSA. The complete variable domain, with remaining parts taken from reference TRBV7-2 and TRBJ2-7, reads GAGVSQSPSNKVTEKGKDVELRCDPISGHTALYWYRQSLGQGLEFLIYFQGNSAPDKSGLPSDRFSAERTGGSVSTLTIQRTQQEDSAVYLCASSTQRQGAYEQYFGPGTRLTVT.

The rearrangement joins TRBV25-1 to TRBJ2-7; TRBD1 might be the D (5 bases). Trimming removed 6 bases from V and 0 bases from J, with 9 bases in between. The CDR3 consists of 13 residues. Germline V lookup: CDR1 MGHDK, CDR2 SYGVNS. The CDR3 is CASRGPHSYEQYF. In DNA, the CDR3 is TGTGCCAGCAGGGGGCCTCACTCCTACGAGCAGTACTTC.

V and J are TRBV19 and TRBJ1-4, with D possibly TRBD1 on 5 matching bases. V lost 4 bases to trimming and J lost 10 bases, with 13 bases between them. CDR1 LNHDA and CDR2 SQIVND come from the germline V gene (reference sequence). The CDR3 is 13 amino acids. This CDR3 reads CASSRVTAGKLFF. DNA of the CDR3: TGTGCCAGTAGTAGGGTGACAGCCGGAAAACTGTTTTTT.

The chain recombines TRBV6-5 with TRBJ1-1; TRBD1 is a possible D gene (6 bases). This CDR3 is built from 15 residues. Germline lookup yields CDR1 MNHEY and CDR2 SVGAGI. The germline V and J ends were trimmed by 0 bases and 11 bases, with 19 bases remaining between them. CDR3 bases: TGTGCCAGCAGTTACTCGTACAGGGAAGGGGGTCGGGCTTTCTTT. Residues: CASSYSYREGGRAFF.

The chain employs TRBV30 and TRBJ1-5; no reliable D call. Trimming cost V 0 bases and J 7 bases, with 10 bases left between them. Germline CDR1 reads GTSNPN; CDR2 reads SVGIG (reference sequence). The CDR3 totals 13 residues. The CDR3 region is CAWSVNGEQPQHF. The CDR3 DNA is TGTGCCTGGAGTGTAAACGGGGAGCAGCCCCAGCATTTT.

The chain carries TRBV25-1 and TRBJ1-2; 7 nucleotides match TRBD1. There are 10 residues in the CDR3. In germline, CDR1 is MGHDK, CDR2 SYGVNS. Losses at the gene ends were 10 bases for V and 8 bases for J; bases not matched to a gene: 4. In DNA form, the CDR3 reads TGTGCCAAAGACAGGGAAGGCTACACCTTC. This codes for CAKDREGYTF.

The V and J genes are TRBV5-5 and TRBJ1-2, with 9 bases aligning to TRBD1. Germline-derived CDR1 and CDR2 are SGHKS and YYEKEE (reference sequence). The ends lost 4 bases at V and 8 bases at J; junction bases unmatched: 6. This CDR3 is 13 amino acids long. Here the CDR3 DNA reads TGTGCCAGCAGCCGGGACAGGGTTTTCGGCTACACCTTC. Residues: CASSRDRVFGYTF.

This clone is a singleton in its sample. The V gene is TRBV9, the J gene TRBJ2-5; 10 bases are a match to TRBD1. CDR1 is SGDLS, CDR2 YYNGEE, per germline. Trimming at V came to 3 bases and at J to 5 bases, leaving 7 bases not matched to a gene. This CDR3 is built from 15 residues. CDR3 DNA sequence: TGTGCCAGCAGCGCACCGGGACAGGGGATGGAGACCCAGTACTTC. Protein product: CASSAPGQGMETQYF.

This sequence joins TRBV2 and TRBJ2-7; 7 positions agree with TRBD1. The CDR3 sequence is 11 residues long. The germline V gene has CDR1 SNHLY and CDR2 FYNNEI. With V trimmed by 7 bases and J by 4 bases, 1 base remained unmatched. In DNA, the CDR3 is TGTGCCAGCACAGGGGGTTACGAGCAGTACTTC. Protein product: CASTGGYEQYF.

The genes are TRBV5-1 and TRBJ1-1; 7 positions match TRBD1. Germline V gene data show CDR1 as SGHRS and CDR2 as YFSETQ. V was pared by 0 bases and J by 4 bases, with 9 bases of the junction left unmatched. CDR3 size: 16 residues. The CDR3 loop reads CASSLGQQGLGTEAFF. The CDR3 DNA reads TGCGCCAGCAGCTTGGGACAACAGGGGCTGGGCACTGAAGCTTTCTTT.

In DNA, the CDR3 is TGCGCCAGCAGCCAAGAACCCGGGGGGTATCAGCCCCAGCATTTT. This gives the protein CASSQEPGGYQPQHF. The chain carries TRBV4-1 and TRBJ1-5; possible D gene TRBD1, 5 bases. Trimming removed 0 bases from V and 5 bases from J, with 11 bases in between. Per the germline V gene, CDR1 is MGHRA and CDR2 is YSYEKL. The CDR3 spans 15 residues.

V is TRBV6-5 and J is TRBJ2-1, with TRBD2 matching over 8 bases. Germline values: CDR1 MNHEY, CDR2 SVGAGI. After removal of 0 bases from V and 2 bases from J, the junction contained 0 bases not matched to a gene. The CDR3 sequence is 15 residues long. CDR3 amino acids: CASSYSTSAYNEQFF. The CDR3 DNA is TGTGCCAGCAGTTACTCGACTAGCGCCTACAATGAGCAGTTCTTC.